This T cell receptor beta chain was sequenced in a study of blood T cell repertoires in COVID-19. Study summary: PBMCs, B-cell-depleted T cells, or T cells were the source of the cDNA or gDNA that made up the material.

Produced via immunoSEQ multiplex PCR; TCRdb's table is partial and in-frame only. The data contain about 270,000 clones, approximately 90% of them singletons. Germline loops: CDR1 SGDLS, CDR2 YYNGEE. V shed 0 bases and J shed 0 bases, with 7 bases lying between them. This CDR3 comprises 16 residues. This clone was seen once. Other DNA sequences within the sample encode an identical CDR3. The age range of participants was 18 to 89 years, with residence in approximately 25 US areas. Cohort 3 recovered donors had two negative PCRs, clearance, or symptom resolution. Sequencing used PBMCs or T cells enriched from blood (not recorded which). The clonotype comes from a woman aged 45-60 years who had recovered from COVID-19. J is TRBJ2-6 and V is TRBV9; D is unclear. The CDR3 sequence: CASSVGSGSGANVLTF. The CDR3 DNA reads TGTGCCAGCAGCGTAGGATCCGGCTCTGGGGCCAACGTCCTGACTTTC.